Following are 21 T cell receptor beta chains from one sample sequenced in a study of neurological immune-mediated disorders. TCRdb reprocessed the 5' RACE reads with MiXCR, giving one entry per CDR3 protein. The sample records some 66,000 distinct CDR3 sequences, roughly 3.7% being singletons. The sample consisted of PBMCs. The receptors come from a man aged 45-60 years with multiple sclerosis.

The table lists this clonotype with many counts. V gene TRBV2 combines with J gene TRBJ2-5; 7 bases line up with TRBD2. CDR3 length: 17 residues. CDR1 is SNHLY, CDR2 FYNNEI, per germline. The J segment lost 1 base and the V segment lost 5 bases, leaving 13 bases of the junction unmatched. The CDR3 protein is CASSPTPGGATQETQYF. The CDR3 DNA reads as TGTGCCAGCAGTCCAACCCCGGGGGGAGCGACCCAAGAGACCCAGTACTTC.

There are many counts of this clonotype. The chain links TRBV6-4 to TRBJ1-1; D may be TRBD1 (5 bases). The CDR3 has 12 amino acids. Germline V gives CDR1 MRHNA, CDR2 SNTAGT. V lost 9 bases to trimming and J lost 4 bases, with 12 bases between them. The CDR3 region has the DNA TGTGCCAGGGTTCCGGGGGGCACTGAAGCTTTCTTT. Residues: CARVPGGTEAFF.

The V and J genes are TRBV18 and TRBJ2-3; TRBD2 matches 12 bases. V lost 3 bases to trimming and J lost 0 bases; unmatched junction nucleotides: 4. CDR1 KGHSH and CDR2 LQKENI come from the germline V gene. The CDR3 extends over 17 amino acids. CDR3 in DNA: TGTGCCAGCTCACCTCTAGCGGGGGGGAGAAGCACAGATACGCAGTATTTT. It yields the protein CASSPLAGGRSTDTQYF. Using reference TRBV18 and TRBJ2-3 for the parts outside the CDR3, the full variable domain is NAGVMQNPRHLVRRRGQEARLRCSPMKGHSHVYWYRQLPEEGLKFMVYLQKENIIDESGMPKERFSAEFPKEGPSILRIQQVVRGDSAAYFCASSPLAGGRSTDTQYFGPGTRLTVL.

The gene calls are TRBV25-1 and TRBJ1-4, with 8 bases aligning to TRBD1. The ends lost 3 bases at V and 8 bases at J; junction bases unmatched: 2. CDR1 is MGHDK and CDR2 is SYGVNS in the germline V gene. The CDR3 contains 13 residues. CDR3 residues: CASSDRGHEKLFF. The CDR3 region has the DNA TGTGCCAGCAGTGACAGGGGGCACGAAAAACTGTTTTTT.

This clonotype was found many times. The chain links TRBV20-1 to TRBJ2-7, with a tentative D call TRBD2 (6 bases). Germline-derived CDR1 and CDR2 are DFQATT and SNEGSKA (reference sequence). The CDR3 runs 13 residues. Trimming stripped 8 bases from V and 1 base from J, with 15 bases between. In DNA, the CDR3 is TGCAGTCCAGGAGGGACGCATTCCTACGAGCAGTACGTC. Translation gives CSPGGTHSYEQYV.

This clonotype was counted many times. The V gene is TRBV5-1, the J gene TRBJ2-1; 7 bases fit TRBD2. This CDR3 contains 17 residues. V dropped 3 bases and J dropped 4; count of bases not matched to a gene: 13. Per the germline V gene, CDR1 is SGHRS and CDR2 is YFSETQ. CDR3 residues: CASSWVMTGGTYNEQFF. In DNA form, the CDR3 reads TGCGCCAGCAGCTGGGTGATGACGGGGGGTACTTACAATGAGCAGTTCTTC.

This clonotype was detected ten times or more. The rearrangement uses TRBV9 and TRBJ1-5; D gene uncertain. Looked up from germline, CDR1 is SGDLS and CDR2 is YYNGEE. V was cut by 0 bases and J by 6 bases, with 13 bases left in between. This CDR3 is built from 15 residues. The CDR3 bases are TGTGCCAGCAGCGTAGGTTTTACGGCGGGTCAGCCCCAGCATTTT. Translation: CASSVGFTAGQPQHF.

The table lists this clonotype with many counts. The V call is TRBV4-1, the J call TRBJ2-7; D call uncertain. In germline, CDR1 is MGHRA, CDR2 YSYEKL. Trimming pared 1 base from V and 3 bases from J, leaving 19 bases between. CDR3 length: 17 residues. The CDR3 region is CASSQVLRVDVGYEQYF. CDR3 sequence (DNA): TGCGCCAGCAGCCAAGTCCTCCGTGTCGATGTGGGCTACGAGCAGTACTTC.

In this sample, this clonotype turned up many times. This chain connects TRBV4-1 to TRBJ2-1; 10 bases match TRBD2. V trimming: 5 bases; J trimming: 5 bases; junction bases outside the gene matches: 6. The CDR3 has 15 amino acids. The V gene's germline CDR1 is MGHRA and CDR2 YSYEKL. The CDR3 nucleotides are TGCGCCAGCAGCGCAGCGGGGGGGAACAACAATGAGCAGTTCTTC. Its protein is CASSAAGGNNNEQFF.

This clonotype was picked up many times. The J gene is TRBJ2-3, the V gene TRBV25-1; a possible D gene is TRBD1 (5 bases). V lost 2 bases, J lost 2 bases, and 8 bases lay in between. The V gene's germline CDR1 is MGHDK and CDR2 SYGVNS. The CDR3 contains 14 residues. The CDR3 protein is CASSEGHHTDTQYF. CDR3 bases: TGTGCCAGCAGTGAAGGACACCACACAGATACGCAGTATTTT. Supplemented by reference TRBV25-1 and TRBJ2-3, the full variable domain reads EADIYQTPRYLVIGTGKKITLECSQTMGHDKMYWYQQDPGMELHLIHYSYGVNSTEKGDLSSESTVSRIRTEHFPLTLESARPSHTSQYLCASSEGHHTDTQYFGPGTRLTVL.

This clonotype appeared many times. The rearrangement links TRBV5-5 to TRBJ2-1; D is undetermined. The CDR3 is 14 residues long. The germline V gene has CDR1 SGHKS and CDR2 YYEKEE (reference sequence). The V end was cut by 0 bases, the J end by 4 bases, with 8 bases between. CDR3 nucleotides: TGTGCCAGCAGCTTGGGGCCGGAGTACAATGAGCAGTTCTTC. Translating gives CASSLGPEYNEQFF.

This clonotype was seen many times. The chain has TRBV29-1 and TRBJ1-1; D is unresolved. V shed 4 bases and J shed 6 bases, with 21 bases lying between them. This CDR3 has 15 residues. The germline CDR1 and CDR2 sequences are SQVTM and ANQGSEA. The CDR3 bases are TGCAGCGTTGGCGGTAGGGAAAAGGGTAGGGCTGAAGCTTTCTTT. It codes for CSVGGREKGRAEAFF.

In its sample, this clonotype was seen a few times. The chain is built from TRBV20-1 and TRBJ1-6; D remains ambiguous. The germline V and J ends were trimmed by 0 bases and 0 bases, with 12 bases remaining between them. This CDR3 is 17 amino acids long. Germline V CDR1 and CDR2: DFQATT, SNEGSKA (reference sequence). The CDR3 nucleotides are TGCAGTGCTAGAGACACGACTTCGAGCTCCTATAATTCACCCCTCCACTTT. It yields the protein CSARDTTSSSYNSPLHF.

This clonotype was observed at least ten times. J is TRBJ1-2 and V is TRBV28; D remains unclear. The CDR3 is 12 residues long. V was pared by 5 bases and J by 13 bases, with 17 bases between. Germline V gene sequence: CDR1 MDHEN, CDR2 SYDVKM. For the CDR3, the DNA is TGTGCCAGCAGTCCGTCGGACCGGGCCTCCACCTTC. It codes for CASSPSDRASTF.

This clonotype has ten or more counts. The chain combines TRBV5-1 with TRBJ2-1; D remains ambiguous. The V and J ends lost 7 bases and 8 bases respectively, with 22 bases between them. Germline CDR1 and CDR2: SGHRS and YFSETQ. The CDR3 is 15 residues long. The CDR3: CASGDDQPPPDEQFF. DNA of the CDR3: TGCGCCAGCGGGGATGACCAACCACCACCCGATGAGCAGTTCTTC.

This clonotype was counted ten times or more. The gene calls are TRBV3-1 and TRBJ2-1, with 12 positions matching TRBD2. The V gene end was trimmed by 1 base and the J gene end by 5 bases; junction bases not matched to a gene: 3. The CDR3 covers 16 residues. CDR1 and CDR2 from the germline V gene are LGHDT and YNNKEL (reference sequence). Here the CDR3 reads CASSQASGGANNEQFF. The CDR3, as DNA: TGTGCCAGCAGCCAAGCTAGCGGGGGGGCCAACAATGAGCAGTTCTTC.

Remarks on this clonotype: This may come from a read error, since a much larger clone is one base off. This chain connects TRBV2 to TRBJ1-5; tentatively, D is TRBD1 (6 bases). CDR1 SNHLY and CDR2 FYNNEI come from the germline V gene. This CDR3 contains 14 residues. The CDR3 is CSSSVTGSNQPQHF. The CDR3 DNA sequence: TGTTCCAGCAGCGTGACAGGATCCAATCAGCCCCAGCATTTT. The full variable domain, its missing parts supplied by reference TRBV2 and TRBJ1-5, is EPEVTQTPSHQVTQMGQEVILRCVPISNHLYFYWYRQILGQKVEFLVSFYNNEISEKSEIFDDQFSVERPDGSNFTLKIRSTKLEDSAMYFCSSSVTGSNQPQHFGDGTRLSIL.

With respect to this clonotype: This may stem from a read error, because a much larger clone lies one nucleotide away. The chain recombines TRBV20-1 with TRBJ2-3, with D maybe TRBD2 (6 bases). Trimming left V 6 bases short and J 13 bases short, with 17 bases between. The germline CDR1 and CDR2 sequences are DFQATT and SNEGSKA (reference sequence). The length of the CDR3 is 11 residues. The CDR3 coding sequence is TGCAGTGCCATGATGGGCGGGGCGGAGTATTTT. It encodes CSAMMGGAEYF.

In regard to this clonotype: A read error may produce the germline difference seen at one junction end. V gene TRBV10-3 combines with J gene TRBJ1-6; no firm D call. The CDR3 is 15 amino acids. CDR1 ENHRY and CDR2 SYGVKD come from the germline V gene. CDR3 DNA: TGTGCCATCAAAGCGGCAGCTTTATATAATTCACCCCTCAACTTT. It yields the protein CAIKAAALYNSPLNF.

This clonotype was recorded at least ten times. The V and J genes are TRBV6-1 and TRBJ2-7; maybe TRBD2 (6 bases). This CDR3 comprises 13 residues. V lost 7 bases and J lost 2, with 12 bases in between. Germline loops: CDR1 MNHNS, CDR2 SASEGT. Here the CDR3 DNA reads TGTGCCAGCAAATTAGCGGAGCCCTACGAGCAGTACTTC. This encodes CASKLAEPYEQYF.

This clonotype was seen repeatedly, ten times or more. The chain has TRBV18 and TRBJ1-2; the D gene is possibly TRBD1 (5 bases). The germline V gene encodes CDR1 KGHSH and CDR2 LQKENI. Trimming pared 3 bases from V and 7 bases from J, leaving 12 bases between. The CDR3 runs 13 residues. The CDR3 DNA reads TGTGCCAGCTCACCGTTGGGGGATTCTGGCTACACCTTC. Residues: CASSPLGDSGYTF.